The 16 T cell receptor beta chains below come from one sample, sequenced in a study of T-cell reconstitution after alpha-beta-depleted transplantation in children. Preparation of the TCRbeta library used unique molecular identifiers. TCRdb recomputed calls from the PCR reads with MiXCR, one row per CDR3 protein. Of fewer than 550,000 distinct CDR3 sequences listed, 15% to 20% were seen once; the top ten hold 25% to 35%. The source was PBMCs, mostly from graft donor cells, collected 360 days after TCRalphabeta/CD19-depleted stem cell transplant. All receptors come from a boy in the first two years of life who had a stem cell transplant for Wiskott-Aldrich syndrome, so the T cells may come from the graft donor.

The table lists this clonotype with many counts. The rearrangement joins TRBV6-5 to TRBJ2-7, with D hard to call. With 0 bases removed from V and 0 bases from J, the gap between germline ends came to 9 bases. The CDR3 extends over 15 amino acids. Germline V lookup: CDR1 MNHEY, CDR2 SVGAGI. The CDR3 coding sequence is TGTGCCAGCAGTTACTCCACCACCTTCTCCTACGAGCAGTACTTC. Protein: CASSYSTTFSYEQYF.

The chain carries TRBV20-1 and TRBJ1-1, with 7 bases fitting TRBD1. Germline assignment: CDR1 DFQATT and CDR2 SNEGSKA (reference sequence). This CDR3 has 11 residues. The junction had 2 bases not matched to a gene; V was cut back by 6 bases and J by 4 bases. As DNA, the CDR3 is TGCAGTGCGGGGGACAGCACTGAAGCTTTCTTT. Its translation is CSAGDSTEAFF.

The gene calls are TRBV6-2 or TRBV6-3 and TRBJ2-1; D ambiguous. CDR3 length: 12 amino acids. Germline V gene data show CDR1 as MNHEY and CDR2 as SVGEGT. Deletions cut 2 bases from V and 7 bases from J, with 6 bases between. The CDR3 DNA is TGTGCCAGCAGTTACCCAGCTAATGAGCAGTTCTTC. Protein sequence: CASSYPANEQFF.

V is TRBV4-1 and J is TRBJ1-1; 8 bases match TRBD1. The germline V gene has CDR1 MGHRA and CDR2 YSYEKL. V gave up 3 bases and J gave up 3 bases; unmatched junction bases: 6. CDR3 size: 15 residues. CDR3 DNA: TGCGCCAGCAGCCAGACGGACAGGGTGGACACTGAAGCTTTCTTT. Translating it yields CASSQTDRVDTEAFF.

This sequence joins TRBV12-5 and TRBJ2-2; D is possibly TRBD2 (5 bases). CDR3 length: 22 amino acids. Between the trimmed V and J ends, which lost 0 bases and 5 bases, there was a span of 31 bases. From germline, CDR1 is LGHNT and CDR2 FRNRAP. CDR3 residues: CASGLVTPATRTEAFPTGELFF. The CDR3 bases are TGTGCTAGTGGTTTGGTAACCCCCGCCACCCGGACGGAGGCGTTCCCTACCGGGGAGCTGTTTTTT. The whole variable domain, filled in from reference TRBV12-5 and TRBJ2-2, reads DARVTQTPRHKVTEMGQEVTMRCQPILGHNTVFWYRQTMMQGLELLAYFRNRAPLDDSGMPKDRFSAEMPDATLATLKIQPSEPRDSAVYFCASGLVTPATRTEAFPTGELFFGEGSRLTVL.

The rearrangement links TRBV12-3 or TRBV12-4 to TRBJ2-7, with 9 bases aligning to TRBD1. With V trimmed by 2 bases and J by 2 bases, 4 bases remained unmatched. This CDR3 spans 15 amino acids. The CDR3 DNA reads TGTGCCAGCAGTTTAAAAGGGACAGGGACCTACGAGCAGTACTTC. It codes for CASSLKGTGTYEQYF.

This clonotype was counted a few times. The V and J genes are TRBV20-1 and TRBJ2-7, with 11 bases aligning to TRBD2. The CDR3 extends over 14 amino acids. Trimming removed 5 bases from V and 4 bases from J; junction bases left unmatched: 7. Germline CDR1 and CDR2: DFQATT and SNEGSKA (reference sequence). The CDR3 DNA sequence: TGCAGTGCTCCCCCTCTAGCGGGAGGATACGAGCAGTACTTC. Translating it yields CSAPPLAGGYEQYF.

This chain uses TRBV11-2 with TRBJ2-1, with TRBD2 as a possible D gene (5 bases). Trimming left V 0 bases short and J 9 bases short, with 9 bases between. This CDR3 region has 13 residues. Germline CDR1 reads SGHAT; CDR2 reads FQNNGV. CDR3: CASSLDRGGEQFF. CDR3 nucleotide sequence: TGTGCCAGCAGCTTAGATCGGGGTGGTGAGCAGTTCTTC.

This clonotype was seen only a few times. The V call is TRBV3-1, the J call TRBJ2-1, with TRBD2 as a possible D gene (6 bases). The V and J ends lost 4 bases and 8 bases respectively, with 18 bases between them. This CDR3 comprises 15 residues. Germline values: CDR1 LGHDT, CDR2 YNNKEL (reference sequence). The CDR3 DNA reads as TGTGCCAGCAGCCTAAGCCCCGGGACTCTCCATGAGCAGTTCTTC. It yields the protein CASSLSPGTLHEQFF.

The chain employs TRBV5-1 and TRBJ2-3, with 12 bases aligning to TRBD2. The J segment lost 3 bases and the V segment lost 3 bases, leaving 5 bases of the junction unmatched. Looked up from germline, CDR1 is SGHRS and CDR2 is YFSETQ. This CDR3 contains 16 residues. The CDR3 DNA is TGCGCCAGCAGCTGGACTAGCGGGAAGGTTACAGATACGCAGTATTTT. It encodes CASSWTSGKVTDTQYF.

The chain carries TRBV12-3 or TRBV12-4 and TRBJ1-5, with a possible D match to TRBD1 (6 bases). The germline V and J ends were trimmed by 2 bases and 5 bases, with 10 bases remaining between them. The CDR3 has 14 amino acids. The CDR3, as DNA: TGTGCCAGCAGTTTATACAGGGCTGATCAGCCCCAGCATTTT. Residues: CASSLYRADQPQHF.

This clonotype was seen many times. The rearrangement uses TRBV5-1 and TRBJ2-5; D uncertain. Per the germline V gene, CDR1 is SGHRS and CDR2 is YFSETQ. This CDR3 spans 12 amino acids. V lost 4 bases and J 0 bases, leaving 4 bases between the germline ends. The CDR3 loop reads CASSTNQETQYF. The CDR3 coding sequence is TGCGCCAGCAGCACGAACCAAGAGACCCAGTACTTC. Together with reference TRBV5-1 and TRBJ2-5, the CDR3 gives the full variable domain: KAGVTQTPRYLIKTRGQQVTLSCSPISGHRSVSWYQQTPGQGLQFLFEYFSETQRNKGNFPGRFSGRQFSNSRSEMNVSTLELGDSALYLCASSTNQETQYFGPGTRLLVL.

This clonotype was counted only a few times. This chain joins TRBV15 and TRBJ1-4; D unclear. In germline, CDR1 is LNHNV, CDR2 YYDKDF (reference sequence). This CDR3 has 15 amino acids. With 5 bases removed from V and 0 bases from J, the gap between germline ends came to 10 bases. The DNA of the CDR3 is TGTGCCACCAGCGTACGGTTAGCAACTAATGAAAAACTGTTTTTT. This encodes CATSVRLATNEKLFF.

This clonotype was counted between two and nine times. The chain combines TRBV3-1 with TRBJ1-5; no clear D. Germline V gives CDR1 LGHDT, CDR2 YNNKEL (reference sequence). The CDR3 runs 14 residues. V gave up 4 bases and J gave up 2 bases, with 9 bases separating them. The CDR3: CASSPGRRNQPQHF. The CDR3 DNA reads TGTGCCAGCAGCCCCGGCAGACGCAATCAGCCCCAGCATTTT.

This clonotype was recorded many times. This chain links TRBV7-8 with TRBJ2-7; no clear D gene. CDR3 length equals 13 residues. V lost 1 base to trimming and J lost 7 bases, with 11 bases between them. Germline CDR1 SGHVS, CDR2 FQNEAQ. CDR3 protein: CASSLEIMAEQYF. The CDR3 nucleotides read TGTGCCAGCAGCTTAGAGATTATGGCTGAGCAGTACTTC.

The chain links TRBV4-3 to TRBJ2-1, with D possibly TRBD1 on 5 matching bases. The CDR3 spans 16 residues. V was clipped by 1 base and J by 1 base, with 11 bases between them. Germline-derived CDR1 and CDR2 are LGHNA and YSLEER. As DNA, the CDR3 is TGCGCCAGCAGCCAAGTGCCTAGGGGATCCTACAATGAGCAGTTCTTC. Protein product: CASSQVPRGSYNEQFF.